The clone carrying this T cell receptor (beta chain) was found many times. Those patients picked for sequencing had displayed CD8+CD57+ cell expansion on flow cytometry. Patients uniformly had severe acquired aplastic anemia. Patient blood was sampled before any therapy had been received. The use of genomic DNA as template underpinned the TCR beta VDJ and CDR3 profiling. TCRdb reanalysed the reads using MiXCR and keeps one entry per CDR3 protein. This sample has under 350,000 distinct CDR3 sequences, with approximately 60% found just once. Germline lookup yields CDR1 ENHRY and CDR2 SYGVKD. CDR3 size: 14 residues. V trimming: 4 bases; J trimming: 7 bases; junction bases outside the gene matches: 5. This sample is part of a study of CD8+CD57+ T cells in acquired aplastic anemia. Study-wide context: Quantities of DNA derived from sorted CD4+ and CD8+ cells averaged around 3.2 ug.

The sequencing sample was made of sorted CD4+, CD8+, or CD8+CD57+ T cells (not recorded which) from PBMCs. The receptor's source is a human donor with aplastic anemia. The rearrangement joins TRBV10-3 to TRBJ2-1; 9 nucleotides align to TRBD2. CDR3: CAISVRGGANEQFF. As DNA, the CDR3 is TGTGCCATCAGTGTCCGCGGGGGGGCAAATGAGCAGTTCTTC.